The 13 T cell receptor beta chains given below trace back to one sample, sequenced in a study of blood T cell repertoires in COVID-19 (dated by TCRdb to 2018 to 2021). The method was the immunoSEQ multiplex PCR assay. TCRdb obtained this table from immuneACCESS and retained in-frame rearrangements with V and J assigned. These tables miss some clones; where compared with another copy, unresolved V genes account for less than half of the shortfall, and the remainder is unexplained. Present in this sample are about 32,000 clones, approximately 83% of which were seen just once. 5.5% of the sample is in the top ten clones. Sequencing was carried out using peripheral blood. The receptors stem from a woman older than 75 with active or convalescent COVID-19.

The V gene is TRBV11-2, the J gene TRBJ2-5; no clear D gene. Trimming took 2 bases from V and 2 from J, leaving 12 bases between them. In germline, CDR1 is SGHAT, CDR2 FQNNGV. This CDR3 has 15 amino acids. The CDR3 reads CASSLTQPSQETQYF. The CDR3, as DNA: TGTGCCAGCAGCTTAACACAGCCCTCACAAGAGACCCAGTACTTC.

This clone showed up just once. V and J are TRBV19 and TRBJ1-5; the match to TRBD1 covers 10 bases. V gave up 5 bases and J gave up 7 bases; unmatched junction bases: 11. This CDR3 contains 16 residues. Germline values: CDR1 LNHDA, CDR2 SQIVND (reference sequence). CDR3 bases: TGTGCCAGTAGTCCGATACCGGGACAGGGGATCCAGCCCCAGCATTTT. Translated, it gives CASSPIPGQGIQPQHF.

The J gene is TRBJ1-2, the V gene TRBV5-4; TRBD1 matches at 10 bases. The CDR3 is 17 amino acids. Germline trimming cut 0 bases from V and 4 bases from J; bases unmatched to any gene: 9. CDR1 is SGHNT, CDR2 YYREEE, per germline (reference sequence). The CDR3 here is CASSLGQGARGGYGYTF. The CDR3 DNA reads TGTGCCAGCAGCTTGGGACAGGGGGCGCGCGGAGGCTATGGCTACACCTTC.

The chain has TRBV3-1 (or the pseudogene TRBV3-2) and TRBJ2-1, with 8 bases lining up with TRBD2. Losses at the gene ends were 4 bases for V and 4 bases for J; bases not matched to a gene: 9. CDR3 length: 16 amino acids. The germline V gene has CDR1 LGHDT and CDR2 YNNKEL (reference sequence). The CDR3 DNA reads TGTGCCAGCAGCCGCGGGGCGGGGGGTCGGTACAATGAGCAGTTCTTC. Encoded protein: CASSRGAGGRYNEQFF.

The rearrangement links TRBV5-6 to TRBJ2-7; 10 bases match TRBD2. V lost 0 bases and J lost 7; bases outside the gene matches: 13. The CDR3 is 17 residues long. Germline V lookup: CDR1 SGHDT, CDR2 YYEEEE. DNA for the CDR3: TGTGCCAGCAGCTTGGGACCTAGCGGGAGCCGGATTAGAGAGCAGTACTTC. Translating it yields CASSLGPSGSRIREQYF.

This sequence joins TRBV20-1 and TRBJ2-7; no clear D gene. This CDR3 is built from 15 residues. The V end was cut by 3 bases, the J end by 0 bases, with 15 bases between. CDR1 and CDR2 from the germline V gene are DFQATT and SNEGSKA (reference sequence). DNA of the CDR3: TGCAGTGCTAGTATCGCAGGCCTCGACTCCTACGAGCAGTACTTC. This translates into CSASIAGLDSYEQYF.

J is TRBJ2-7 and V is TRBV5-1, with D hard to call. CDR1 is SGHRS and CDR2 is YFSETQ in the germline V gene. This CDR3 region has 13 residues. Trimming removed 0 bases from V and 7 bases from J, with 11 bases in between. The CDR3 DNA follows: TGCGCCAGCAGCTTGGCACCCGAACTGGAGCAGTACTTC. The encoded protein is CASSLAPELEQYF.

V is TRBV7-3 and J is TRBJ2-5, with D possibly matching TRBD2 (6 bases). The germline V gene has CDR1 SGHTA and CDR2 FQGTGA. V was pared by 5 bases and J by 1 base, with 11 bases between. The CDR3 consists of 14 residues. In DNA, the CDR3 is TGTGCCAGCAGCCCCCACGGGGGCCAAGAGACCCAGTACTTC. Protein product: CASSPHGGQETQYF.

The V and J genes are TRBV5-4 and TRBJ1-5; no definite D call. The V end was cut by 0 bases, the J end by 5 bases, with 12 bases between. Germline CDR1 SGHNT, CDR2 YYREEE (reference sequence). The CDR3 consists of 15 residues. The CDR3, as DNA: TGTGCCAGCAGCTTGGGAACAGACCGTCATCAGCCCCAGCATTTT. It encodes CASSLGTDRHQPQHF.

The V and J genes are TRBV7-8 and TRBJ1-6, with 7 bases matching TRBD1. The CDR3 length is 16 residues. With 1 base clipped from V and 11 bases from J, the junction kept 11 bases outside the gene matches. Germline V CDR1 and CDR2: SGHVS, FQNEAQ. This CDR3 reads CASSLDRTGVSTPLHF. The CDR3 DNA sequence: TGTGCCAGCAGCTTAGACCGGACAGGTGTTTCGACACCCCTCCACTTT.

The chain has TRBV27 and TRBJ1-5; D is uncertain. CDR1 and CDR2 from the germline V gene are MNHEY and SMNVEV (reference sequence). There are 18 residues in the CDR3. Trimming pared 0 bases from V and 4 bases from J, leaving 19 bases between. The CDR3 sequence is CASSLSIGTMTKNQPQHF. CDR3 nucleotide sequence: TGTGCCAGCAGTTTATCGATAGGCACCATGACTAAGAATCAGCCCCAGCATTTT.

This clone has a single count. The chain is built from TRBV9 and TRBJ1-4; 7 nucleotides line up with TRBD1. Germline V gives CDR1 SGDLS, CDR2 YYNGEE. This CDR3 has 16 amino acids. The V segment lost 0 bases and the J segment 0 bases; nucleotides outside the gene matches: 2. The CDR3 bases are TGTGCCAGCAGCGTAGGACAGGGAACAACTAATGAAAAACTGTTTTTT. This gives the protein CASSVGQGTTNEKLFF.

This chain links TRBV11-1 with TRBJ2-1, with D unresolved. V was cut by 5 bases and J by 5 bases, with 16 bases left in between. The CDR3 spans 15 residues. Germline loops: CDR1 SGHAT, CDR2 FQDESV (reference sequence). The CDR3 spells CASSAYRVADNEQFF. The CDR3 DNA follows: TGTGCCAGCAGCGCCTACCGGGTGGCCGACAATGAGCAGTTCTTC.